This T cell receptor beta chain was sequenced for a study of cytomegalovirus exposure and HLA in healthy donors. PCR primers comprised 60 Vbeta and 13 Jbeta primers. The protocol was immunoSEQ multiplex PCR, while the TCRdb copy is restricted to in-frame clones and leaves out a portion. In the table there are 250,000 to 350,000 clones, roughly 70% of which are singletons. General study findings and limits: Sequence variants that were highly shared formed a cluster that was likely a sequencing artifact. Later analysis revealed greater clonal expansion in HLA-associated TCR beta chains than in equally common others.

Trimming cost V 1 base and J 3 bases; bases outside gene matches: 1. CDR1 is SNHLY, CDR2 FYNNEI, per germline. This CDR3 has 14 amino acids. Regarding this clone: Its antigen remains unknown.

Sequencing used PBMCs. The receptor was isolated from a female donor in good health and CMV-seronegative. This chain links TRBV2 with TRBJ2-7, with 9 bases fitting TRBD2. CDR3 amino acids: CASSEGSGSYEQYF. CDR3 sequence (DNA): TGTGCCAGCAGTGAAGGTAGCGGGAGCTACGAGCAGTACTTC.